The rows below give T cell receptor beta chains drawn from one sample of a study of shared clonotypes between healthy human individuals. Assay: immunoSEQ multiplex PCR; the TCRdb copy retains only in-frame clones and omits some. The data show about 2.3 million clones, over 90% seen once. Material: naive CD4+ T cells from PBMCs. The receptors stem from a man aged 18 to 29 in good health. Some clones in this sample may be carry-over from other donors' samples. Each CDR3 is given with its conserved first and last residue. Fields, in order: CDR3 length, J gene, D gene, V gene, clone size, CDR3 DNA, CDR3 protein. A D gene is named only where the DNA matches it firmly. Not every row has a clone size; where given, it reads once, few, many or a size class.

cdr3_length: 15; j_call: TRBJ2-7; d_call: -; v_call: TRBV5-1; clone_size: once; cdr3_nt: TGCGCCAGCAGCCAAGGCCCGGGCAGAACCTACGAGCAGTACTTC; cdr3_aa: CASSQGPGRTYEQYF
cdr3_length: 13; j_call: TRBJ1-5; d_call: -; v_call: TRBV19; clone_size: -; cdr3_nt: TGTGCCAGTCGTTCTACAGGGAGTCAGCCCCAGCATTTT; cdr3_aa: CASRSTGSQPQHF
cdr3_length: 12; j_call: TRBJ1-2; d_call: TRBD1; v_call: TRBV28; clone_size: -; cdr3_nt: TGTGCCAGCAGAGAGACAGGGTCTGGCTACACCTTC; cdr3_aa: CASRETGSGYTF
cdr3_length: 17; j_call: TRBJ2-5; d_call: TRBD2; v_call: TRBV5-1; clone_size: once; cdr3_nt: TGCGCCAGTACCGGGACTAGCGGGAGGGCCTCGGGTGAGACCCAGTACTTC; cdr3_aa: CASTGTSGRASGETQYF
cdr3_length: 14; j_call: TRBJ2-7; d_call: -; v_call: TRBV12-2; clone_size: -; cdr3_nt: TGTGCAAGTCGCCAATCGGCCATTCGCGGGGAGCAGTACTTC; cdr3_aa: CASRQSAIRGEQYF
cdr3_length: 15; j_call: TRBJ2-2; d_call: -; v_call: TRBV6-7; clone_size: -; cdr3_nt: TGTGCCAGCAGCCGAGACAGGGAGGTCACCGGGGAGCTGTTTTTT; cdr3_aa: CASSRDREVTGELFF
cdr3_length: 16; j_call: TRBJ2-5; d_call: TRBD2; v_call: TRBV9; clone_size: -; cdr3_nt: TGTGCCAGCAGCCCAAGACTAGCGGGAGTGCAGGAGACCCAGTACTTC; cdr3_aa: CASSPRLAGVQETQYF
cdr3_length: 14; j_call: TRBJ2-7; d_call: -; v_call: TRBV2; clone_size: -; cdr3_nt: TGTGCCAGCAGTGTGGAACTAGAGCCATACGAGCAGTACTTC; cdr3_aa: CASSVELEPYEQYF
cdr3_length: 17; j_call: TRBJ2-1; d_call: TRBD2; v_call: TRBV5-1; clone_size: -; cdr3_nt: TGCGCCAGCAGCTTTGGGGTAGCGGGAGGGCCCTCCAATGAGCAGTTCTTC; cdr3_aa: CASSFGVAGGPSNEQFF
cdr3_length: 13; j_call: TRBJ2-5; d_call: -; v_call: TRBV5-1; clone_size: -; cdr3_nt: TGCGCCAGCAAACAAGGATCAGGAGAGACCCAGTACTTC; cdr3_aa: CASKQGSGETQYF
cdr3_length: 13; j_call: TRBJ1-4; d_call: -; v_call: TRBV4-1; clone_size: -; cdr3_nt: TGCGCCAGCAGCCCCGTCCCCAATGAAAAACTGTTTTTT; cdr3_aa: CASSPVPNEKLFF
cdr3_length: 14; j_call: TRBJ2-7; d_call: -; v_call: TRBV4-3; clone_size: -; cdr3_nt: TGCGCCAGCAGCCAAGCGGCGGGATCCTACGAGCAGTACTTC; cdr3_aa: CASSQAAGSYEQYF
cdr3_length: 12; j_call: TRBJ1-4; d_call: -; v_call: TRBV28; clone_size: -; cdr3_nt: TGTGCCAGCAGTCAGGGATGGGAAAAACTGTTTTTT; cdr3_aa: CASSQGWEKLFF
cdr3_length: 15; j_call: TRBJ1-1; d_call: TRBD1; v_call: TRBV10-3; clone_size: -; cdr3_nt: TGTGCCATCAGTGGTCCGGGACAGGGAGAAACTGAAGCTTTCTTT; cdr3_aa: CAISGPGQGETEAFF
cdr3_length: 18; j_call: TRBJ2-2; d_call: -; v_call: TRBV7-2; clone_size: -; cdr3_nt: TGTGCCAGCAGCTCAGCCCCCGGGGGGCGGACGAACACCGGGGAGCTGTTTTTT; cdr3_aa: CASSSAPGGRTNTGELFF
cdr3_length: 14; j_call: TRBJ1-5; d_call: -; v_call: TRBV30; clone_size: few; cdr3_nt: TGTGCCTGGAATAGTGGGGGTAGCAATCAGCCCCAGCATTTT; cdr3_aa: CAWNSGGSNQPQHF
cdr3_length: 16; j_call: TRBJ2-3; d_call: TRBD1; v_call: TRBV5-4; clone_size: once; cdr3_nt: TGTGCCAGCAGCACCCAGACAGGGGAAAGTACAGATACGCAGTATTTT; cdr3_aa: CASSTQTGESTDTQYF
cdr3_length: 19; j_call: TRBJ1-6; d_call: -; v_call: TRBV4-1; clone_size: -; cdr3_nt: TGCGCCAGCAGCCAAGATCTCGGCGTGAGAGCCGCAATTGGTTCACCCCTCCACTTT; cdr3_aa: CASSQDLGVRAAIGSPLHF
cdr3_length: 14; j_call: TRBJ1-1; d_call: -; v_call: TRBV4-2; clone_size: -; cdr3_nt: TGTGCCAGCAGCCAAGAAGGGAGGAACACTGAAGCTTTCTTT; cdr3_aa: CASSQEGRNTEAFF
cdr3_length: 13; j_call: TRBJ2-2; d_call: TRBD1; v_call: TRBV6-4; clone_size: -; cdr3_nt: TGTGCCAGCAGAGGACAGGGGTCCGGGGAGCTGTTTTTT; cdr3_aa: CASRGQGSGELFF
cdr3_length: 14; j_call: TRBJ2-5; d_call: -; v_call: TRBV5-1; clone_size: -; cdr3_nt: TGCGCCAGCAGCTTGGAGTGGCAGGGGGAGACCCAGTACTTC; cdr3_aa: CASSLEWQGETQYF
cdr3_length: 15; j_call: TRBJ1-1; d_call: -; v_call: TRBV4-1; clone_size: -; cdr3_nt: TGCGCCAGCAGCCAAACAGGAAGGGGAAACACTGAAGCTTTCTTT; cdr3_aa: CASSQTGRGNTEAFF
cdr3_length: 16; j_call: TRBJ1-5; d_call: -; v_call: TRBV7-9; clone_size: -; cdr3_nt: TGTGCCAGCAGCTTTTTCGGCAGGGGCGGCAATCAGCCCCAGCATTTT; cdr3_aa: CASSFFGRGGNQPQHF
cdr3_length: 13; j_call: TRBJ1-1; d_call: -; v_call: TRBV2; clone_size: -; cdr3_nt: TGTGCCAGCAGTGTAGACCAGAACACTGAAGCTTTCTTT; cdr3_aa: CASSVDQNTEAFF
cdr3_length: 16; j_call: TRBJ2-7; d_call: -; v_call: TRBV9; clone_size: -; cdr3_nt: TGTGCCAGCAGCGTGGGAATATCGACGGGAAACTACGAGCAGTACTTC; cdr3_aa: CASSVGISTGNYEQYF
cdr3_length: 12; j_call: TRBJ2-7; d_call: -; v_call: TRBV28; clone_size: -; cdr3_nt: TGTGCCAGCAGCGCCAGGTCCTACGAGCAGTACTTC; cdr3_aa: CASSARSYEQYF
cdr3_length: 14; j_call: TRBJ2-1; d_call: -; v_call: TRBV18; clone_size: -; cdr3_nt: TGTGCCAGCTCACCGGGGCGGGTAAACAATGAGCAGTTCTTC; cdr3_aa: CASSPGRVNNEQFF
cdr3_length: 16; j_call: TRBJ2-3; d_call: -; v_call: TRBV2; clone_size: -; cdr3_nt: TGTGCCAGCAGCCCGTCATTTAGCGAGGCCGAAGATACGCAGTATTTT; cdr3_aa: CASSPSFSEAEDTQYF
cdr3_length: 15; j_call: TRBJ1-3; d_call: -; v_call: TRBV19; clone_size: -; cdr3_nt: TGTGCCAGTATAAGTCTGGGCAGCTCTGGAAACACCATATATTTT; cdr3_aa: CASISLGSSGNTIYF
cdr3_length: 15; j_call: TRBJ1-4; d_call: -; v_call: TRBV11-2; clone_size: -; cdr3_nt: TGTGCCAGCAGCGTCCGTGTTGGGGGTCGCGAAAAACTGTTTTTT; cdr3_aa: CASSVRVGGREKLFF
cdr3_length: 14; j_call: TRBJ1-2; d_call: -; v_call: TRBV19; clone_size: -; cdr3_nt: TGTGCCAGTGCGAGACAACGGAGCGGCTATGGCTACACCTTC; cdr3_aa: CASARQRSGYGYTF
cdr3_length: 17; j_call: TRBJ2-5; d_call: TRBD2; v_call: TRBV14; clone_size: -; cdr3_nt: TGTGCCAGCAGTCAACAAAGAGGATCCCTGCGGGAGGAGACCCAGTACTTC; cdr3_aa: CASSQQRGSLREETQYF
cdr3_length: 15; j_call: TRBJ2-7; d_call: -; v_call: TRBV7-2; clone_size: -; cdr3_nt: TGTGCCAGCAGCCCGGCAGCGGCCTTGTCGTCCGAGCAGTACTTC; cdr3_aa: CASSPAAALSSEQYF
cdr3_length: 14; j_call: TRBJ1-1; d_call: -; v_call: TRBV5-4; clone_size: -; cdr3_nt: TGTGCCAGCAGCTTGGGGGGGGCTCTCACTGAAGCTTTCTTT; cdr3_aa: CASSLGGALTEAFF
cdr3_length: 20; j_call: TRBJ2-7; d_call: -; v_call: TRBV29-1; clone_size: -; cdr3_nt: TGCAGCGTTTTACAACCCCCACTAGGGTTCGCGTTACCCATTACCTACGAGCAGTACTTC; cdr3_aa: CSVLQPPLGFALPITYEQYF
cdr3_length: 12; j_call: TRBJ2-3; d_call: -; v_call: TRBV7-2; clone_size: -; cdr3_nt: TGTGCCAGCAGCTGGCGAACAGATACGCAGTATTTT; cdr3_aa: CASSWRTDTQYF
cdr3_length: 15; j_call: TRBJ2-7; d_call: TRBD1; v_call: TRBV19; clone_size: -; cdr3_nt: TGTGCCAGTAGTATCCAACAGGGGTTAGCCTACGAGCAGTACTTC; cdr3_aa: CASSIQQGLAYEQYF
cdr3_length: 13; j_call: TRBJ1-1; d_call: -; v_call: TRBV11-3; clone_size: -; cdr3_nt: TGTGCCAGCAGCCGCCGGGGAGGTACTGAAGCTTTCTTT; cdr3_aa: CASSRRGGTEAFF
cdr3_length: 17; j_call: TRBJ2-2; d_call: -; v_call: TRBV4-1; clone_size: -; cdr3_nt: TGCGCCAGCAGCCAAGTCGCCAAGCTAGAGGGTCCCGGGGAGCTGTTTTTT; cdr3_aa: CASSQVAKLEGPGELFF
cdr3_length: 13; j_call: TRBJ1-5; d_call: -; v_call: TRBV15; clone_size: -; cdr3_nt: TGTGCCACCAGCAGAGGCGTATGGCAGCCCCAGCATTTT; cdr3_aa: CATSRGVWQPQHF
cdr3_length: 13; j_call: TRBJ2-7; d_call: -; v_call: TRBV28; clone_size: -; cdr3_nt: TGTGCCAGCAGTTTATCGGTATACTACGAGCAGTACTTC; cdr3_aa: CASSLSVYYEQYF
cdr3_length: 14; j_call: TRBJ2-7; d_call: TRBD1; v_call: TRBV6-5; clone_size: -; cdr3_nt: TGTGCCAGCAGCGTCCCGGGACAGGTTAACGAGCAGTACTTC; cdr3_aa: CASSVPGQVNEQYF
cdr3_length: 17; j_call: TRBJ2-3; d_call: TRBD2; v_call: TRBV11-2; clone_size: -; cdr3_nt: TGTGCCAGCAGCTTAGATTGGGGTAGCGGGAGCCGTTATACGCAGTATTTT; cdr3_aa: CASSLDWGSGSRYTQYF
cdr3_length: 13; j_call: TRBJ2-7; d_call: TRBD1; v_call: TRBV15; clone_size: -; cdr3_nt: TGTGCCACCAGCTCCCGACAGGGGGCAGTTCCGTACTTC; cdr3_aa: CATSSRQGAVPYF